The 3 T cell receptor beta chains reported below all come from one sample, sequenced in a study of CD8+ T cells in alopecia areata. Treatment meaning: oral pan-JAK inhibitor, 5-10 mg twice daily. It was cDNA, reverse transcribed from extracted RNA, that served as the sequencing template. Sequencing used immunoSEQ multiplex PCR; TCRdb keeps in-frame clones, though not all of them. The table includes around 190,000 clones, about 64% detected once. Source: CD4+ T cells sorted from blood, taken at week 4, from a patient treated with tofacitinib. Every receptor here comes from a human donor with alopecia areata.

V usage is TRBV2 and J usage is TRBJ2-3; D is unclear. With 4 bases removed from V and 5 bases from J, the gap between germline ends came to 7 bases. The CDR3 runs to 12 residues. In germline, CDR1 is SNHLY, CDR2 FYNNEI. The CDR3 DNA reads TGTGCCAGCAGTGTGGACGGAGATACGCAGTATTTT. Amino acid sequence: CASSVDGDTQYF.

This chain connects TRBV30 to TRBJ2-1, with 13 bases aligning to TRBD2. CDR3 length equals 16 residues. Looked up from germline, CDR1 is GTSNPN and CDR2 is SVGIG (reference sequence). Trimming at V came to 3 bases and at J to 4 bases, leaving 6 bases not matched to a gene. CDR3 sequence reads: CAWSLTSGGLYNEQFF. CDR3 nucleotides: TGTGCCTGGAGCCTGACTAGCGGGGGGCTGTACAATGAGCAGTTCTTC. Full variable domain (missing parts from reference TRBV30 and TRBJ2-1): SQTIHQWPATLVQPVGSPLSLECTVEGTSNPNLYWYRQAAGRGLQLLFYSVGIGQISSEVPQNLSASRPQDRQFILSSKKLLLSDSGFYLCAWSLTSGGLYNEQFFGPGTRLTVL.

The genes are TRBV30 and TRBJ2-2; tentatively, D is TRBD1 or TRBD2 (5 bases each). CDR3 size: 15 residues. V was cut by 7 bases and J by 5 bases, with 20 bases left in between. The germline V gene encodes CDR1 GTSNPN and CDR2 SVGIG (reference sequence). As DNA, the CDR3 is TGTGCCTTAACGGACGGGACCCCCGGGACCGGGGAGCTGTTTTTT. Residues: CALTDGTPGTGELFF.